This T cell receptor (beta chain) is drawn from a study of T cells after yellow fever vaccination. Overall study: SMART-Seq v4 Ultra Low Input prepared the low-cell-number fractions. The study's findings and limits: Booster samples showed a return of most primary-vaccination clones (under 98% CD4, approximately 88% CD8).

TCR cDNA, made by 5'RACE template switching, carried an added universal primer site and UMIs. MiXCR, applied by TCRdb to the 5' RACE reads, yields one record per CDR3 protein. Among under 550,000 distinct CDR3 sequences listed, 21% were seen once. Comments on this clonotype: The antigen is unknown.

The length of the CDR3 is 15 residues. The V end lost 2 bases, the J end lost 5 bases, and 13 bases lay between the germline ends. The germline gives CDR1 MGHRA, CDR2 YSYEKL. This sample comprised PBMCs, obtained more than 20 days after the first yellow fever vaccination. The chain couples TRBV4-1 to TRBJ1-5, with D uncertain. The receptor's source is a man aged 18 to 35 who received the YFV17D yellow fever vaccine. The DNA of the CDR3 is TGCGCCAGCAGCCAAAGACACCCAAGAGATCAGCCCCAGCATTTT. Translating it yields CASSQRHPRDQPQHF.